This T cell receptor beta chain was observed in a study of early T cells in non-severe SARS-CoV-2 infection. At the level of the study: Chains were unpaired, as sequencing was done on bulk RNA from unsorted whole blood.

Using its own MiXCR run on the 5' RACE reads, TCRdb lists one record per CDR3 protein. This table has roughly 60,000 distinct CDR3 sequences, around 12% appearing once. Germline V gene lookup returns CDR1 SQVTM and CDR2 ANQGSEA. Trimming stripped 2 bases from V and 5 bases from J, with 10 bases between. This CDR3 contains 12 residues. Material for sequencing was whole blood. The receptor's source is an adult who was a healthcare worker with PCR-confirmed SARS-CoV-2 infection or an uninfected control (not recorded which). The chain joins TRBV29-1 to TRBJ2-7, with a weak D call TRBD1 (5 bases). The CDR3 is CSVEPRGDEQYF. The CDR3 coding sequence is TGCAGCGTTGAACCTAGGGGTGACGAGCAGTACTTC.